Sequencing of this T cell receptor beta chain was carried out in a study of blood T cell repertoires in COVID-19. At the level of the study: The United States, Italy and Spain provided the acute and convalescent COVID-19 samples. Sample material is recorded as cDNA or gDNA derived from T cells, B-cell-depleted T cells, or PBMCs.

During active infection, Seattle patients enrolled and were then monitored through disease. Per the study methods: For nucleated cells, counts were estimated from reference gene primer amplification. TCRdb keeps only in-frame clones here, not all; method: immunoSEQ multiplex PCR. The V and J calls and the clone size are those of that table, but D and trimming were determined from the DNA. The sample lists about 300,000 clones, around 90% occurring once. V trimming: 2 bases; J trimming: 6 bases; junction bases outside the gene matches: 7. Per germline, CDR1 MNHEY and CDR2 SVGAGI. The CDR3 is 14 amino acids.

V is TRBV6-5 and J is TRBJ2-7, with 7 bases lining up with TRBD2. The sample was peripheral blood. The TCR was taken from a woman aged 25 to 39 with COVID-19, enrolled during active disease. The CDR3 is CASSYRSGDSEQYF. CDR3 nucleotides: TGTGCCAGCAGTTACAGGAGCGGGGATTCCGAGCAGTACTTC.